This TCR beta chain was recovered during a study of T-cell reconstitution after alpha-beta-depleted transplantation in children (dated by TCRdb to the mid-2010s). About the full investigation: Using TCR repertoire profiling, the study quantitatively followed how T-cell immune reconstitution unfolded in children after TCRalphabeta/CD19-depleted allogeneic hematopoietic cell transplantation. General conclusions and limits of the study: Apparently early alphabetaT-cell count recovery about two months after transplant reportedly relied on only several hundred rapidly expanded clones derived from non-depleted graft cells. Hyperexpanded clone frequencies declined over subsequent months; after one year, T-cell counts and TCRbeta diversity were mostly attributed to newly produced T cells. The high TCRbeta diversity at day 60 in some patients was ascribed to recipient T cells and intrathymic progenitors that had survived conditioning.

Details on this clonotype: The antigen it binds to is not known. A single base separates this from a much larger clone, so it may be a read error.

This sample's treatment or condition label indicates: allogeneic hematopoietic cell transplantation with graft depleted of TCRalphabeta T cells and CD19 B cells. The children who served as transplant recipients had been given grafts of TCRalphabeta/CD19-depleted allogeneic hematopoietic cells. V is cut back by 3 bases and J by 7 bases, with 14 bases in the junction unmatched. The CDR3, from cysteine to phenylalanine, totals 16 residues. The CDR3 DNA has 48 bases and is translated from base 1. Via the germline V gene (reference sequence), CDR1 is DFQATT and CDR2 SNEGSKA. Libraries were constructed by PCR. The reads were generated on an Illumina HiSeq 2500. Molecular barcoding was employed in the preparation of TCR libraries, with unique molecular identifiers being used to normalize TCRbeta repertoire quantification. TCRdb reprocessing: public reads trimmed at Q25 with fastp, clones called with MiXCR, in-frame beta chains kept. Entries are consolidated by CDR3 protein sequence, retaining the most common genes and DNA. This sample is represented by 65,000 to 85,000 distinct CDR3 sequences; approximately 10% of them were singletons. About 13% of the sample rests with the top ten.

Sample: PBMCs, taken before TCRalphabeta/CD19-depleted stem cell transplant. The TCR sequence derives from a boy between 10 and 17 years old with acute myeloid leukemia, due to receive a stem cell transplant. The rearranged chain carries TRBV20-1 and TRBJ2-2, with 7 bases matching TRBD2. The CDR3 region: CSARALAEVGDGELFF. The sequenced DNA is TGCAGTGCTAGGGCGCTAGCGGAGGTGGGGGACGGGGAGCTGTTTTTT.